This T cell receptor (beta chain) was sequenced for a study of graft-versus-host responses after intestinal transplantation. Background on the study: Among the recipients, all got anti-thymocyte globulin induction and then tacrolimus and steroids for around 3 years.

Broader study findings: Clonal ratios of graft-versus-host to host-versus-graft in allografts were high for patients exhibiting graft-donor T cell macrochimerism.

Libraries were prepared by immunoSEQ multiplex PCR; TCRdb keeps only in-frame clonotypes and omits some of them. This table holds 70,000 to 100,000 clones, approximately 91% found once. Comment on this clone: No antigen is known for it.

This CDR3 has 19 residues. V was pared by 4 bases and J by 2 bases, with 11 bases of the junction left unmatched. Looked up from germline, CDR1 is SGHRS and CDR2 is YFSETQ. The TCR originated in a human donor who received an intestinal transplant. The input for sequencing was unstimulated CD4+ T cells sorted from spleen or lymph node cells, taken before intestinal transplant. The chain has TRBV5-1 and TRBJ2-1; 14 positions agree with TRBD2. CDR3 residues: CASSPGGLAGGPTYNEQFF. CDR3 DNA sequence: TGCGCCAGCAGCCCCGGCGGACTAGCGGGAGGCCCCACCTACAATGAGCAGTTCTTC.